This is a list of T cell receptor beta chains from one sample in a study of blood T cells in healthy people across ages. MiXCR, run by TCRdb on the 5' RACE reads, gives a single entry per CDR3 protein. The data contain 600,000 to 1,000,000 distinct CDR3 sequences, more than 20% of them seen just once; the ten biggest clones take up under 4.5%. These data are also associated with another study on T cells of mothers and their children.

The sequenced sample consisted of blood. The receptors were gathered from a boy younger than 18 in good health. The CDR3 runs from the conserved cysteine through the conserved F or W. A D gene is named only where the DNA matches it firmly. A clone size is listed for some rows: how often the clone was seen (once, few, many), or a class if it is expanded.

j_call d_call v_call clone_size cdr3_length cdr3_nt cdr3_aa
TRBJ2-4 TRBD1 TRBV9 - 15 TGTGCCAGCAGCCGAGGGACAGGGAAAGAAAACATTCAGTACTTC CASSRGTGKENIQYF
TRBJ2-7 TRBD2 TRBV4-3 few 14 TGCGCCAGCAGCGAGGGACTAGCGACATACGAGCAGTACTTC CASSEGLATYEQYF
TRBJ2-7 TRBD2 TRBV28 - 16 TGTGCCAGCAGTTTGGAGTCTAGCGGGAGTTCCTACGAGCAGTACTTC CASSLESSGSSYEQYF
TRBJ2-1 - TRBV12-3/TRBV12-4 few 14 TGTGCCAGCAGTTCCGGGACTTCTCTCGGTGAGCAGTTCTTC CASSSGTSLGEQFF
TRBJ2-3 TRBD2 TRBV7-2 - 19 TGTGCCAGCAGCTTCCCTTGGTCTAGCGGGGGGGCCTCCCCAGATACGCAGTATTTT CASSFPWSSGGASPDTQYF
TRBJ2-1 - TRBV3-1 - 12 TGTGCCAGCAGCCAAGATACGGGCGGGCAGTTCTTC CASSQDTGGQFF
TRBJ2-4 - TRBV20-1 - 15 TGCAGTGCTAGAGAGCAGGCCCTAGCCAAAAACATTCAGTACTTC CSAREQALAKNIQYF
TRBJ2-3 - TRBV7-2 few 15 TGTGCCAGCAGCTTCTACAGGGGGGGCGCAGATACGCAGTATTTT CASSFYRGGADTQYF
TRBJ2-1 TRBD2 TRBV12-3/TRBV12-4 few 14 TGTGCCATTCAAGCGGGAGCGACCTACAATGAGCAGTTCTTC CAIQAGATYNEQFF
TRBJ1-2 - TRBV6-1 few 13 TGTGCCAGCAGTGAAGCGGCAGGCAGTCCCTACACCTTC CASSEAAGSPYTF
TRBJ2-1 TRBD2 TRBV6-4 - 16 TGTGCCAGCAGTGCCACCGGGACTAGCGGGCACAATGAGCAGTTCTTC CASSATGTSGHNEQFF
TRBJ1-1 - TRBV20-1 few 15 TGCAGTGCTGGGCCCGACGGCACTCTGAACACTGAAGCTTTCTTT CSAGPDGTLNTEAFF
TRBJ2-1 TRBD2 TRBV23-1 once 16 TGTGCCAGTAAACGAGGGACTAGGACCCTTAGCAATGAGCAGTTCTTC CASKRGTRTLSNEQFF
TRBJ2-1 TRBD2 TRBV4-3 - 17 TGCGCCAGCAGCACCCAATTCGGGACTAGCGGGAGTGGTGAGCAGTTCTTC CASSTQFGTSGSGEQFF
TRBJ2-3 - TRBV2 few 17 TGTGCCAGCAAACAGAATGGTCTGAGGGGCCTCACAGATACGCAGTATTTT CASKQNGLRGLTDTQYF
TRBJ1-1 TRBD1 TRBV27 - 15 TGTGCCAGCAGTAACCCGGGACAGAGGAACACTGAAGCTTTCTTT CASSNPGQRNTEAFF
TRBJ2-7 - TRBV7-2 - 14 TGTGCCAGCAGCTTAGGGGCAGGGAGCCACGAGCAGTACTTC CASSLGAGSHEQYF
TRBJ1-5 - TRBV6-5 - 15 TGTGCCAGCAGGAAACAGGGCTCCAACAATCAGCCCCAGCATTTT CASRKQGSNNQPQHF
TRBJ2-1 - TRBV7-9 - 15 TGTGCCAGCAGCCGGGGACAAGCAACCTACAATGAGCAGTTCTTC CASSRGQATYNEQFF
TRBJ1-1 TRBD1 TRBV28 few 14 TGTGCCAGCAACCGGGACAGACGGAACACTGAAGCTTTCTTT CASNRDRRNTEAFF
TRBJ2-4 - TRBV7-2 - 17 TGTGCCAGCAGCTTAGAGTTGGCAGATCTAGCCAAAAACATTCAGTACTTC CASSLELADLAKNIQYF
TRBJ2-1 TRBD1 TRBV28 - 13 TGTGCCAGCATATCGGACAGGGTTAATGAGCAGTTCTTC CASISDRVNEQFF
TRBJ2-5 - TRBV20-1 few 14 TGCAGTGCCATGGGGGCGACAGAACAAGAGACCCAGTACTTC CSAMGATEQETQYF
TRBJ1-4 TRBD1 TRBV13 - 16 TGTGCCAGCAGCTTAGGGACAGGGGGCGGAATAGAAAAACTGTTTTTT CASSLGTGGGIEKLFF
TRBJ2-6 TRBD1 TRBV24-1 - 16 TGTGCCACCAGTGACCCCAGGACAGGAGGGGCCAACGTCCTGACTTTC CATSDPRTGGANVLTF
TRBJ2-7 TRBD1 TRBV27 few 15 TGTGCCAGCAGTGAATTCGGGACAGACTCCTACGAGCAGTACTTC CASSEFGTDSYEQYF
TRBJ1-2 TRBD1 TRBV20-1 few 16 TGCAGTGCTAGAGATTGGGACAGGGCAGTCAGCTATGGCTACACCTTC CSARDWDRAVSYGYTF
TRBJ2-1 - TRBV27 few 16 TGTGCCAGCAGTTTATCTGGGGAGTGGTCCTACAATGAGCAGTTCTTC CASSLSGEWSYNEQFF
TRBJ2-1 - TRBV20-1 - 12 TGCAGTGCTCTCGGACGGACGAATGAGCAGTTCTTC CSALGRTNEQFF
TRBJ2-7 TRBD2 TRBV29-1 - 13 TGCAGCGTTAGCGGGGCGCCGACCTACGAGCAGTACTTC CSVSGAPTYEQYF
TRBJ2-7 - TRBV12-3/TRBV12-4 - 14 TGTGCCAGCAGTACGAGAGGGCCTACCTACGAGCAGTACTTC CASSTRGPTYEQYF
TRBJ2-6 - TRBV9 - 16 TGTGCCAGCAGCGTAGGGGGTTCCGCTGGGGCCAACGTCCTGACTTTC CASSVGGSAGANVLTF
TRBJ2-5 - TRBV9 few 13 TGTGCCAGCGGTACCTCCCCGGGAGAGACCCAGTACTTC CASGTSPGETQYF
TRBJ1-1 - TRBV9 few 14 TGTGCCAGCAGCGTAGTGGTCTCAAGCACTGAAGCTTTCTTT CASSVVVSSTEAFF
TRBJ2-6 - TRBV14 - 18 TGTGCCAGCAGCCAAGATTTTAGGGGCTTTTCTGGGGCCAACGTCCTGACTTTC CASSQDFRGFSGANVLTF
TRBJ2-7 - TRBV15 once 15 TGTGCCACCAGCAGAGATCCAGGCCGTTTAAACGAGCAGTACTTC CATSRDPGRLNEQYF
TRBJ2-5 - TRBV30 - 15 TGTGCCTGGAGTGTACGGCGACAGAGACAAGAGACCCAGTACTTC CAWSVRRQRQETQYF
TRBJ2-1 TRBD2 TRBV5-1 few 14 TGCGCCAGCACGGTAGCGGGGGTGTACAATGAGCAGTTCTTC CASTVAGVYNEQFF
TRBJ2-5 - TRBV15 few 11 TGTGCCACCAGCAGAGATTGGAACCAGTACTTC CATSRDWNQYF
TRBJ2-2 TRBD2 TRBV28 few 16 TGTGCCAGCAGTTTCGGGAGGGGAGCAAACACCGGGGAGCTGTTTTTT CASSFGRGANTGELFF
TRBJ2-1 - TRBV7-6 - 16 TGTGCCAGCAGCTTAGACACCGGGACACCTTACAATGAGCAGTTCTTC CASSLDTGTPYNEQFF
TRBJ2-3 - TRBV3-1 - 14 TGTGCCAGCAGCCGGCGACAATTCACAGATACGCAGTATTTT CASSRRQFTDTQYF
TRBJ2-3 TRBD2 TRBV7-3 many 16 TGTGCCAGCAGCTTAGGGACTAGCGGGGGCGCAGATACGCAGTATTTT CASSLGTSGGADTQYF
TRBJ1-1 - TRBV9 few 12 TGTGCCAGCAGCCCCCCGTCGGGGGGGGCTTTCTTT CASSPPSGGAFF
TRBJ2-3 TRBD2 TRBV7-2 - 15 TGTGCCAGCAGCTTAGGGGGGGGGGAGACAGATACGCAGTATTTT CASSLGGGETDTQYF
TRBJ1-4 - TRBV20-1 - 13 TGCAGTGCTAGTGCGGGGGCGAACGAAAAACTGTTTTTT CSASAGANEKLFF
TRBJ2-1 TRBD2 TRBV29-1 - 15 TGCAGCGTTGAAGCCCCTAGCGGGCAGTACAATGAGCAGTTCTTC CSVEAPSGQYNEQFF
TRBJ1-2 TRBD1 TRBV28 few 16 TGTGCCAGCAGTGCTGGGACAGGCGCGCGACCTTATGGCTACACCTTC CASSAGTGARPYGYTF
TRBJ1-2 TRBD1 TRBV27 - 17 TGTGCCAGCAGTTTAACCGGGACAGGGGGCAGATTAGTTGACTACACCTTC CASSLTGTGGRLVDYTF
TRBJ1-4 TRBD1 TRBV20-1 - 16 TGCAGTGCTAGGGGGACAGGTTATGAAACTAATGAAAAACTGTTTTTT CSARGTGYETNEKLFF
TRBJ1-1 TRBD1 TRBV29-1 few 11 TGCAGCGTTGGGCCAGGGGGCGAAGCTTTCTTT CSVGPGGEAFF